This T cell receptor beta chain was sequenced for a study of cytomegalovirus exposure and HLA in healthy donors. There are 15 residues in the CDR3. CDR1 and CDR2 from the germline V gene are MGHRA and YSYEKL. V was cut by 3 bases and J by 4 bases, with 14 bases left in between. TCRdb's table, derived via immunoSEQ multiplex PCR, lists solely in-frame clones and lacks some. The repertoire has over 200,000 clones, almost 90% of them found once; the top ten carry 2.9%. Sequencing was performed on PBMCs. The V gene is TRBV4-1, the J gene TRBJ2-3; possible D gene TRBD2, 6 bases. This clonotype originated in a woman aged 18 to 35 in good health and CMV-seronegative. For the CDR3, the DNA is TGCGCCAGCAGCCAGGTGGAGGGCCACGCAGATACGCAGTATTTT. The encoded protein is CASSQVEGHADTQYF.